This paragraph covers one T cell receptor (beta chain) sequence. The data were obtained in a study of beta chain features in type 1 diabetes. All of the isolated RNA was reverse transcribed, so expressed TCRB transcripts were sequenced. Read counts averaged about 3.57 million for samples of naive, central memory and regulatory T cells. Method: immunoSEQ multiplex PCR; TCRdb's copy keeps in-frame clones and lacks some. The sample includes around 240,000 clones, 68% of them seen just once. Purity exceeding 95% was reached by all sorted populations. Germline values: CDR1 SGDLS, CDR2 YYNGEE. This CDR3 has 14 amino acids.

J is TRBJ2-5 and V is TRBV9; 7 bases map to TRBD2. The J call may be mistaken, given a closer DNA end match to TRBJ2-7. The sample comprised naive CD4+ T cells from blood. The source is a young man in good health. Here the CDR3 DNA reads TGTGCCAGCAGCGTCAGTACTAGCGACTACGAGCAGTACTTC. Translated: CASSVSTSDYEQYF.